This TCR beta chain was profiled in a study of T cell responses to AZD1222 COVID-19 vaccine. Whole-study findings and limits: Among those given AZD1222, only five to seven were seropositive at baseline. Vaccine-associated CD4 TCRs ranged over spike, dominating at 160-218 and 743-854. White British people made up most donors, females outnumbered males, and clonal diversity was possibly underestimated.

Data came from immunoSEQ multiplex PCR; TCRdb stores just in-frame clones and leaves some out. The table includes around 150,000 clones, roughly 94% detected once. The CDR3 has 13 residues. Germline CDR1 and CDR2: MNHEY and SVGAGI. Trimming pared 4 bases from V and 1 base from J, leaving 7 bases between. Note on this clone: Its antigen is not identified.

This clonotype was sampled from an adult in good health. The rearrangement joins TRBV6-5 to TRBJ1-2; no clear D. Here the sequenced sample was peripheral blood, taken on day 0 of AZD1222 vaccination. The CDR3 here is CASSFADNYGYTF. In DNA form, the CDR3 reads TGTGCCAGCAGTTTTGCGGATAACTATGGCTACACCTTC.